The 15 T cell receptor beta chains in this list originate from one sample, sequenced in a study of identical twins (dated by TCRdb to about 2016). Library preparation used 5' RACE. Sequencing relied on an Illumina HiSeq 2000. Using fastp at Q25 and MiXCR, TCRdb reprocessed the public reads and kept productive beta chains. Merged by CDR3 protein, the rows form single entries marked with the most common genes and DNA. Present in this sample are hundreds of thousands of distinct CDR3 sequences, approximately 6.1% of which were seen just once. Jointly, the top ten make up under 2% of the sample. Material for sequencing was naive T cells sorted from blood. Per the publication, the cell subset or site label means: cells isolated with a human naive T-cell isolation kit. The receptors here all came from a young man in good health.

This clonotype was observed a handful of times. The chain recombines TRBV5-6 with TRBJ2-2; possible D gene TRBD2, 6 bases. CDR3 size: 15 residues. Germline V gives CDR1 SGHDT, CDR2 YYEEEE. V lost 7 bases to trimming and J lost 3 bases, with 16 bases between them. The CDR3 DNA reads TGTGCCAGCCGGGAGAGGTTTTTCGACACCGGGGAGCTGTTTTTT. Its protein is CASRERFFDTGELFF. Supplemented by reference TRBV5-6 and TRBJ2-2, the full variable domain reads DAGVTQSPTHLIKTRGQQVTLRCSPKSGHDTVSWYQQALGQGPQFIFQYYEEEERQRGNFPDRFSGHQFPNYSSELNVNALLLGDSALYLCASRERFFDTGELFFGEGSRLTVL.

This clonotype was counted many times. The CDR3 here is CASSYEGQGFSPLHF. The CDR3 bases are TGTGCCAGCAGTTACGAGGGACAGGGTTTTTCACCCCTCCACTTT. The chain recombines TRBV6-5 with TRBJ1-6; TRBD1 aligns across 9 bases. The junction had 5 bases not matched to a gene; V was cut back by 2 bases and J by 9 bases. The CDR3 is made up of 15 amino acids. Germline CDR1 reads MNHEY; CDR2 reads SVGAGI.

This clonotype appeared a few times. The chain combines TRBV5-1 with TRBJ2-3, with D unresolved. The CDR3 has 14 amino acids. Germline lookup yields CDR1 SGHRS and CDR2 YFSETQ. V was cut by 6 bases and J by 0 bases, with 11 bases left in between. CDR3 in amino acids: CASKAVTSTDTQYF. The CDR3 DNA follows: TGCGCCAGCAAGGCGGTAACAAGCACAGATACGCAGTATTTT.

This clonotype has a count of ten or more. The chain carries TRBV9 and TRBJ2-5; 9 bases line up with TRBD1. Germline V gives CDR1 SGDLS, CDR2 YYNGEE. There are 16 residues in the CDR3. The trim removed 4 bases at V and 4 bases at J, leaving 11 bases unmatched. The DNA of the CDR3 is TGTGCCAGCAGCACCCGAACAGGGGGCTATGGAGAGACCCAGTACTTC. It is translated as CASSTRTGGYGETQYF.

This clonotype was seen ten or more times. CDR3 loop: CSARAALAGEVNEQFF. The CDR3 region has the DNA TGCAGTGCTAGAGCGGCCCTAGCGGGAGAGGTTAATGAGCAGTTCTTC. The gene calls are TRBV20-1 and TRBJ2-1; 10 nucleotides align to TRBD2. V was pared by 1 base and J by 7 bases, with 10 bases of the junction left unmatched. The CDR3 runs to 16 residues. Per the germline V gene, CDR1 is DFQATT and CDR2 is SNEGSKA (reference sequence).

This clonotype was recorded at least ten times. This chain links TRBV20-1 with TRBJ1-4, with TRBD1 as a possible D gene (6 bases). Germline CDR1 is DFQATT and CDR2 is SNEGSKA (reference sequence). This CDR3 spans 15 amino acids. V lost 4 bases and J lost 5, with 17 bases in between. The CDR3 here is CSAMAPGVSNEKLFF. The CDR3 DNA is TGCAGTGCTATGGCCCCAGGGGTTTCAAATGAAAAACTGTTTTTT.

This clonotype occurred many times. The genes are TRBV6-6 and TRBJ1-2; D is possibly TRBD1 (6 bases). In germline, CDR1 is MNHNY, CDR2 SVGAGI (reference sequence). With 9 bases removed from V and 3 bases from J, the gap between germline ends came to 8 bases. This CDR3 region has 11 residues. The DNA for the CDR3 is TGTGCCAGTAGACAGGACTATGGCTACACCTTC. Translating it yields CASRQDYGYTF.

The V call is TRBV5-1, the J call TRBJ1-4; no clear D. The CDR3 is made up of 15 amino acids. The ends were cut back, 0 bases at V and 7 bases at J, with 13 bases in the middle. From germline, CDR1 is SGHRS and CDR2 YFSETQ. The DNA for the CDR3 is TGCGCCAGCAGCTTGGCGGCCCGAGAGGGTGAAAAACTGTTTTTT. Translation gives CASSLAAREGEKLFF. The variable domain in full, completed from reference TRBV5-1 and TRBJ1-4, reads KAGVTQTPRYLIKTRGQQVTLSCSPISGHRSVSWYQQTPGQGLQFLFEYFSETQRNKGNFPGRFSGRQFSNSRSEMNVSTLELGDSALYLCASSLAAREGEKLFFGSGTQLSVL.

The chain links TRBV4-1 to TRBJ2-1; D is unresolved. The CDR3 spans 12 residues. Germline V gene lookup returns CDR1 MGHRA and CDR2 YSYEKL. Trimming cost V 2 bases and J 11 bases, with 10 bases left between them. The CDR3: CASSQTAGQQFF. CDR3 sequence (DNA): TGCGCCAGCAGCCAAACGGCAGGCCAGCAGTTCTTC.

Details on this clonotype: A much larger clone lies one base from this, so it may be a read error. CDR3 in DNA: TGCAGTGCCAGCCGGCGGTGGAGGCGGGAGACCCAGTACTTC. Translated: CSASRRWRRETQYF. The chain couples TRBV20-1 to TRBJ2-5, with D perhaps TRBD2 (5 bases). V lost 6 bases to trimming and J lost 5 bases, with 19 bases between them. In germline, CDR1 is DFQATT, CDR2 SNEGSKA (reference sequence). The CDR3 extends over 14 amino acids.

This clonotype has just a few counts. This sequence joins TRBV5-1 and TRBJ2-5; the match to TRBD1 covers 10 bases. The V gene end was trimmed by 3 bases and the J gene end by 8 bases; junction bases not matched to a gene: 7. Germline V gives CDR1 SGHRS, CDR2 YFSETQ. The CDR3 is 14 amino acids. This CDR3 is CASSYGQGEGTQYF. The CDR3 bases are TGCGCCAGCAGCTACGGACAGGGGGAAGGTACCCAGTACTTC.

This clonotype was seen many times. This chain uses TRBV10-2 with TRBJ1-4; TRBD1 agrees at 12 bases. The CDR3 contains 16 residues. V was pared by 6 bases and J by 6 bases, with 8 bases of the junction left unmatched. Germline assignment: CDR1 WSHSY and CDR2 SAAADI. The chain's CDR3 is CASRGTGGSSDEKLFF. In nucleotides, the CDR3 is TGCGCCAGCAGGGGGACAGGGGGCAGTTCGGATGAAAAACTGTTTTTT.

Points on this clonotype: Being one base from a much bigger clone, this may be a read error. The missing conserved phenylalanine or tryptophan at the end of this CDR3 makes a read error likely. V usage is TRBV29-1 and J usage is TRBJ2-1; no clear D gene. Germline values: CDR1 SQVTM, CDR2 ANQGSEA. The V end lost 4 bases, the J end lost 7 bases, and 14 bases lay between the germline ends. The CDR3 has 13 amino acids. Here the CDR3 reads CSVVGPPENEQFS. The DNA for the CDR3 is TGCAGCGTTGTAGGACCCCCTGAGAATGAGCAGTTCTCC.

This clonotype was seen many times. The chain employs TRBV9 and TRBJ2-7; D remains ambiguous. The V end lost 0 bases, the J end lost 3 bases, and 7 bases lay between the germline ends. Germline CDR1 is SGDLS and CDR2 is YYNGEE. This CDR3 contains 13 residues. CDR3 coding DNA: TGTGCCAGCAGCGTAGGACAAAACTACGAGCAGTACTTC. It specifies CASSVGQNYEQYF. Based on the CDR3 plus reference TRBV9 and TRBJ2-7, the full variable domain is DSGVTQTPKHLITATGQRVTLRCSPRSGDLSVYWYQQSLDQGLQFLIQYYNGEERAKGNILERFSAQQFPDLHSELNLSSLELGDSALYFCASSVGQNYEQYFGPGTRLTVT.

The rearrangement links TRBV6-5 to TRBJ2-2, with D possibly TRBD2 on 6 matching bases. The CDR3 totals 15 residues. Trimming cost V 2 bases and J 1 base, with 8 bases left between them. Germline CDR1 and CDR2: MNHEY and SVGAGI. CDR3 residues: CASSYEGGNTGELFF. CDR3 DNA: TGTGCCAGCAGTTACGAGGGAGGGAACACCGGGGAGCTGTTTTTT.